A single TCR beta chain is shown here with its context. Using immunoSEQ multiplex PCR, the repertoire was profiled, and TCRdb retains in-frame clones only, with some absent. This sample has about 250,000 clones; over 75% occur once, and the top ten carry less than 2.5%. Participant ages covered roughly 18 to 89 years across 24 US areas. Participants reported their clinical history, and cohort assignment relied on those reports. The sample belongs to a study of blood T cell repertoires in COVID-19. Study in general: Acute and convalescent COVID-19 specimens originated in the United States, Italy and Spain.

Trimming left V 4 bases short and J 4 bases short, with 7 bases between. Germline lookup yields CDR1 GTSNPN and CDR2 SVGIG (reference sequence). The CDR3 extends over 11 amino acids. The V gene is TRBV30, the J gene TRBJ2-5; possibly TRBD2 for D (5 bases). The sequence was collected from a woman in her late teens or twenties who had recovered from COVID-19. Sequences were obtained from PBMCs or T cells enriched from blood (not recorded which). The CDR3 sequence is CAWTGGETQYF. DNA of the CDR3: TGTGCCTGGACAGGAGGAGAGACCCAGTACTTC.